The 24 T cell receptor beta chains reported below all come from one sample, sequenced in a study of shared clonotypes between healthy human individuals (dated by TCRdb to the early 2020s). The library was generated by the immunoSEQ multiplex PCR assay. Here the immuneACCESS table is served through TCRdb, limited to in-frame sequences with V and J called. Missing clones are a known gap in these copies; in checked studies unresolved V genes cover under half, and the rest lacks a known reason. The sample table records about 480,000 clones; roughly 85% of these occur just once. The top ten clones comprise about 12% of the sample. Sequences were obtained from PBMCs. Source of these receptors: a woman in her thirties or forties in good health. Some clones in this sample may be carry-over from other donors' samples.

The chain links TRBV28 to TRBJ1-2; D gene uncertain. V lost 5 bases and J lost 5, with 12 bases in between. CDR1 MDHEN and CDR2 SYDVKM come from the germline V gene. The CDR3 is made up of 13 amino acids. The DNA for the CDR3 is TGTGCCAGCAGTGGGCCTCCTGATTATGGCTACACCTTC. Translated: CASSGPPDYGYTF.

The V and J genes are TRBV9 and TRBJ2-2, with TRBD2 identical over 9 bases. The V gene end was trimmed by 4 bases and the J gene end by 4 bases; junction bases not matched to a gene: 8. CDR1 and CDR2 from the germline V gene are SGDLS and YYNGEE. The CDR3 consists of 16 residues. Here the CDR3 DNA reads TGTGCCAGCAGCAAAGACGCGGGAGGGCCCACCGGGGAGCTGTTTTTT. This codes for CASSKDAGGPTGELFF.

The CDR3 nucleotides read TGTGCCAGCAGCTTGCCCGGGCCCACAGATACGCAGTATTTT. As protein: CASSLPGPTDTQYF. The V gene is TRBV7-2, the J gene TRBJ2-3; D is uncertain. V was clipped by 3 bases and J by 2 bases, with 9 bases between them. The V gene's germline CDR1 is SGHTA and CDR2 FQGNSA. The CDR3 spans 14 residues.

The chain uses TRBV10-3 and TRBJ2-2; 7 bases are shared with TRBD2. The germline V gene has CDR1 ENHRY and CDR2 SYGVKD. The CDR3 has 13 amino acids. Unmatched junction bases numbered 5, after V lost 8 bases and J lost 5 bases. DNA for the CDR3: TGTGCCATCCATGCCGGGGGGACCGGGGAGCTGTTTTTT. Its protein is CAIHAGGTGELFF.

A word on this clone: Within the sample, other DNA sequences also encode this same CDR3. The rearrangement joins TRBV16 to TRBJ1-1; D perhaps matches TRBD1 (6 bases). CDR3 length equals 14 residues. V was pared by 5 bases and J by 4 bases, with 14 bases between. Per the germline V gene, CDR1 is KGHSY and CDR2 is FQNENV. The CDR3 region is CASSNSGAGTEAFF. The CDR3 nucleotides are TGTGCCAGCAGCAACTCGGGGGCGGGCACTGAAGCTTTCTTT.

The chain is built from TRBV7-6 and TRBJ2-1, with TRBD2 matching over 7 bases. Germline CDR1 is SGHVS and CDR2 is FNYEAQ. V trimming: 5 bases; J trimming: 7 bases; junction bases outside the gene matches: 14. The CDR3 runs 16 residues. The CDR3 nucleotides are TGTGCCAGCAGCGCCAGGGTGGCGGGAGTTAGGAATGAGCAGTTCTTC. Translating it yields CASSARVAGVRNEQFF.

This chain connects TRBV5-1 to TRBJ2-3; maybe TRBD2 (8 bases). V was cut by 5 bases and J by 2 bases, with 18 bases left in between. This CDR3 is built from 16 residues. Germline CDR1 SGHRS, CDR2 YFSETQ. The CDR3 DNA reads TGCGCCAGCAGTCGCGGGGGGACAGACCCCACAGATACGCAGTATTTT. This sequence encodes CASSRGGTDPTDTQYF.

V is TRBV4-3 and J is TRBJ1-1, with D possibly TRBD1 on 6 matching bases. Per the germline V gene, CDR1 is LGHNA and CDR2 is YSLEER. This CDR3 comprises 13 residues. Trimming took off 0 bases at V and 7 bases at J, with 9 bases between the two ends. The CDR3 reads CASSQDWGLEAFF. As DNA, the CDR3 is TGCGCCAGCAGCCAAGATTGGGGGCTTGAAGCTTTCTTT.

The rearrangement links TRBV4-1 to TRBJ2-5; 13 nucleotides agree with TRBD2. The CDR3 extends over 21 amino acids. CDR1 and CDR2 from the germline V gene are MGHRA and YSYEKL. With 0 bases clipped from V and 0 bases from J, the junction kept 13 bases outside the gene matches. The CDR3 sequence is CASSQDFSGPGLAGHQETQYF. CDR3 sequence (DNA): TGCGCCAGCAGCCAAGATTTCTCCGGACCGGGACTAGCGGGGCACCAAGAGACCCAGTACTTC.

This chain connects TRBV6-5 to TRBJ2-5, with D perhaps being TRBD1 or TRBD2 (5 bases each). V was clipped by 7 bases and J by 0 bases, with 9 bases between them. CDR1 and CDR2 (germline): MNHEY, SVGAGI. CDR3 size: 13 residues. CDR3 residues: CASTGTDQETQYF. Written as DNA, the CDR3 is TGTGCCAGCACCGGGACGGACCAAGAGACCCAGTACTTC.

The chain uses TRBV15 and TRBJ2-6; D is ambiguous. The CDR3 length is 16 residues. Trimming removed 4 bases at V and 0 bases at J, with 10 bases between. CDR1 and CDR2 from the germline V gene are LNHNV and YYDKDF (reference sequence). This chain's CDR3 is CATSKDGNSGANVLTF. The CDR3 DNA reads as TGTGCCACCAGCAAGGACGGTAACTCTGGGGCCAACGTCCTGACTTTC.

This clone was seen only a few times. V is TRBV5-1 and J is TRBJ1-1, with D perhaps matching TRBD1 (5 bases). Looked up from germline, CDR1 is SGHRS and CDR2 is YFSETQ. The length of the CDR3 is 13 residues. Trimming pared 2 bases from V and 7 bases from J, leaving 12 bases between. DNA for the CDR3: TGCGCCAGCAGCTTTTGGGGACTCGGTGAAGCTTTCTTT. Residues: CASSFWGLGEAFF.

Remarks on this clone: No conserved phenylalanine or tryptophan is present at the end of the CDR3, so a read error is the likely explanation. The limits of the CDR3 on the DNA are not certain, so only TCRdb's listed CDR3 is given. V is TRBV7-8 and J is TRBJ2-7; TRBD1 is the table's D call, not checked against the DNA. The germline gives CDR1 SGHVS, CDR2 FQNEAQ. The CDR3 adds up to 12 amino acids, both ends counted. The CDR3 here is CASSLGARDTQY.

This chain's CDR3 is CASSYSGGPVAFF. The CDR3 nucleotides read TGTGCCAGCAGTTACTCTGGGGGGCCTGTAGCTTTCTTT. The chain has TRBV6-5 and TRBJ1-1; TRBD1 might be the D (6 bases). The germline CDR1 and CDR2 sequences are MNHEY and SVGAGI. The germline V and J ends were trimmed by 0 bases and 10 bases, with 12 bases remaining between them. The CDR3 extends over 13 amino acids.

The chain uses TRBV28 and TRBJ1-5; 10 nucleotides agree with TRBD1. After removal of 4 bases from V and 2 bases from J, the junction contained 11 bases not matched to a gene. This CDR3 spans 18 amino acids. Germline V gene data show CDR1 as MDHEN and CDR2 as SYDVKM. CDR3 amino acids: CASSSGTGAFRGNQPQHF. Written as DNA, the CDR3 is TGTGCCAGCAGTTCGGGGACAGGGGCGTTTCGAGGCAATCAGCCCCAGCATTTT.

The chain employs TRBV18 and TRBJ2-5, with 9 bases that match TRBD2. The closer fit of TRBJ2-7 to the DNA end suggests the J call may be wrong. There are 13 residues in the CDR3. Looked up from germline, CDR1 is KGHSH and CDR2 is LQKENI. The CDR3 here is CASSPSGRYEQYF. CDR3 nucleotide sequence: TGTGCCAGCTCACCGAGCGGGAGGTACGAGCAGTACTTC.

CDR3 coding DNA: TGCGCCAGCAGCTTGGCCCCGTCTGGCGATGAGCAGTTCTTC. This encodes CASSLAPSGDEQFF. V usage is TRBV5-1 and J usage is TRBJ2-1; D remains unclear. This CDR3 is 14 amino acids long. V was pared by 0 bases and J by 8 bases, with 12 bases between. From germline, CDR1 is SGHRS and CDR2 YFSETQ. The whole variable domain, remainder taken from reference TRBV5-1 and TRBJ2-1, is KAGVTQTPRYLIKTRGQQVTLSCSPISGHRSVSWYQQTPGQGLQFLFEYFSETQRNKGNFPGRFSGRQFSNSRSEMNVSTLELGDSALYLCASSLAPSGDEQFFGPGTRLTVL.

This clone appeared once. The CDR3 is CASSRPAVAGVYEQYF. DNA for the CDR3: TGTGCCAGCAGCCGACCGGCGGTAGCGGGAGTTTACGAGCAGTACTTC. The chain links TRBV11-2 to TRBJ2-7; 9 bases are shared with TRBD2. The length of the CDR3 is 16 residues. The V gene end was trimmed by 5 bases and the J gene end by 4 bases; junction bases not matched to a gene: 12. Germline V gives CDR1 SGHAT, CDR2 FQNNGV.

V and J are TRBV2 and TRBJ2-1; 9 bases match TRBD2. V trimming: 6 bases; J trimming: 2 bases; junction bases outside the gene matches: 5. Looked up from germline, CDR1 is SNHLY and CDR2 is FYNNEI. The CDR3 loop spans 15 amino acids. The CDR3 region has the DNA TGTGCCAGCAGGATAGCGGGAGCGACCTACAATGAGCAGTTCTTC. Translation gives CASRIAGATYNEQFF.

The chain joins TRBV5-1 to TRBJ2-3, with 9 bases that match TRBD2. Germline lookup yields CDR1 SGHRS and CDR2 YFSETQ. This CDR3 is built from 15 residues. The junction had 2 bases not matched to a gene; V was cut back by 2 bases and J by 1 base. CDR3 coding DNA: TGCGCCAGCAGCTTTAGCGGGAGAGGCACAGATACGCAGTATTTT. Its translation is CASSFSGRGTDTQYF.

The sample holds many counts of this clone. The chain links TRBV6-4 to TRBJ1-1; TRBD1 might be the D (5 bases). This CDR3 contains 12 residues. Trimming took 6 bases from V and 5 from J, leaving 10 bases between them. Germline lookup yields CDR1 MRHNA and CDR2 SNTAGT. CDR3 sequence: CASRNRGTEAFF. DNA for the CDR3: TGTGCCAGCAGGAACCGGGGGACTGAAGCTTTCTTT.

This clone has more than one count but fewer than ten. The chain uses TRBV29-1 and TRBJ1-2, with a weak D call TRBD1 (6 bases). Germline CDR1 SQVTM, CDR2 ANQGSEA. V dropped 4 bases and J dropped 2 bases, with 11 bases sitting between them. This CDR3 is 13 amino acids long. CDR3 sequence: CSVGQGKNYGYTF. The CDR3, as DNA: TGCAGCGTTGGTCAGGGGAAGAACTATGGCTACACCTTC.

This chain joins TRBV28 and TRBJ1-1, with D maybe TRBD1 (6 bases). The CDR3 length is 15 residues. V lost 7 bases and J 5 bases, leaving 20 bases between the germline ends. Germline V gene lookup returns CDR1 MDHEN and CDR2 SYDVKM. CDR3 in amino acids: CASTPGGRGGTEAFF. As DNA, the CDR3 is TGTGCCAGCACCCCTGGGGGGCGCGGAGGGACTGAAGCTTTCTTT.

This clone came up a few times. The junction departs from the called germline gene at one end, perhaps through a read error. V gene TRBV7-7 combines with J gene TRBJ2-2, with 8 bases that match TRBD2. Germline V lookup: CDR1 SSHAT, CDR2 FNYEAQ (reference sequence). CDR3 length equals 15 residues. The CDR3 loop is CASSQSGRGTGELFF. In DNA form, the CDR3 reads TGTGCTAGCAGCCAAAGCGGGAGAGGCACCGGGGAGCTGTTTTTT.